The rows below give T cell receptor beta chains drawn from one sample of a study of CD8+CD57+ T cells in acquired aplastic anemia. Each CDR3 protein is one row after TCRdb ran MiXCR on the reads. Here the sample spans about 240,000 distinct CDR3 sequences, around 46% being singletons. The specimen sequenced was sorted CD4+, CD8+, or CD8+CD57+ T cells (not recorded which) from PBMCs. These TCRs come from a human donor with aplastic anemia. Each CDR3 is given without its conserved first and last residue. The order of the fields is V gene, CDR3 length, J gene, CDR3 protein.

V gene: TRBV14; CDR3 length: 14; J gene: TRBJ2-7; CDR3 protein: ASSQDLRTSDSEQY
V gene: TRBV20-1; CDR3 length: 10; J gene: TRBJ1-5; CDR3 protein: SARWGNQPQH
V gene: TRBV9; CDR3 length: 10; J gene: TRBJ1-2; CDR3 protein: ASSARGDGYT
V gene: TRBV25-1; CDR3 length: 13; J gene: TRBJ1-2; CDR3 protein: ASSGTDITLYGYT
V gene: TRBV20-1; CDR3 length: 10; J gene: TRBJ1-2; CDR3 protein: SATTGTSGYT
V gene: TRBV10-2; CDR3 length: 11; J gene: TRBJ2-7; CDR3 protein: ASSETSGGQEY
V gene: TRBV20-1; CDR3 length: 12; J gene: TRBJ2-7; CDR3 protein: SATPGTSGDEQY
V gene: TRBV15; CDR3 length: 14; J gene: TRBJ2-1; CDR3 protein: ATSSLLAGRNNEQF
V gene: TRBV24-1; CDR3 length: 11; J gene: TRBJ2-1; CDR3 protein: ATSDQRDRAWF
V gene: TRBV2; CDR3 length: 16; J gene: TRBJ2-3; CDR3 protein: ASWSRGAGGVITDTQY
V gene: TRBV7-2; CDR3 length: 11; J gene: TRBJ1-2; CDR3 protein: ASSIPGTDGYT
V gene: TRBV10-1; CDR3 length: 11; J gene: TRBJ1-1; CDR3 protein: ATSQGEGTEAF
V gene: TRBV5-1; CDR3 length: 13; J gene: TRBJ2-3; CDR3 protein: ASREGTSEADTQY
V gene: TRBV2; CDR3 length: 13; J gene: TRBJ2-1; CDR3 protein: ASNYRGTGGNEQF
V gene: TRBV12-3/TRBV12-4; CDR3 length: 13; J gene: TRBJ2-3; CDR3 protein: ASSLVLGGRDTQY
V gene: TRBV6-4; CDR3 length: 11; J gene: TRBJ2-3; CDR3 protein: ASSVTSGGFRY
V gene: TRBV12-3/TRBV12-4; CDR3 length: 14; J gene: TRBJ1-2; CDR3 protein: ARPTDRGRVSYGYT
V gene: TRBV11-2; CDR3 length: 11; J gene: TRBJ1-5; CDR3 protein: ASSWDRDQPQH
V gene: TRBV7-3; CDR3 length: 14; J gene: TRBJ1-6; CDR3 protein: ASSLGRDRVGSPLH
V gene: TRBV7-9; CDR3 length: 12; J gene: TRBJ2-5; CDR3 protein: ASSSARVGKTQY
V gene: TRBV15; CDR3 length: 13; J gene: TRBJ2-5; CDR3 protein: ATSRERGTSGAQY
V gene: TRBV18; CDR3 length: 11; J gene: TRBJ2-1; CDR3 protein: ASSPISYNEQF
V gene: TRBV10-3; CDR3 length: 11; J gene: TRBJ1-1; CDR3 protein: AISEGGGTEAF
V gene: TRBV2; CDR3 length: 10; J gene: TRBJ2-7; CDR3 protein: ASSPTTDEQY
V gene: TRBV24-1; CDR3 length: 14; J gene: TRBJ1-4; CDR3 protein: ATSDSTGTGNEKLF
V gene: TRBV29-1; CDR3 length: 12; J gene: TRBJ1-1; CDR3 protein: SVVRQLMNTEAF
V gene: TRBV7-9; CDR3 length: 12; J gene: TRBJ1-1; CDR3 protein: ASSLDAGEPEAF
V gene: TRBV7-9; CDR3 length: 13; J gene: TRBJ2-1; CDR3 protein: ASSQPGQGGNEQF
V gene: TRBV10-3; CDR3 length: 11; J gene: TRBJ2-7; CDR3 protein: ATAYVRDNEQY
V gene: TRBV19; CDR3 length: 11; J gene: TRBJ1-5; CDR3 protein: ASTRRGDQPQH
V gene: TRBV12-3/TRBV12-4; CDR3 length: 10; J gene: TRBJ2-7; CDR3 protein: ASSLETYEQY
V gene: TRBV20-1; CDR3 length: 12; J gene: TRBJ1-2; CDR3 protein: SARQWLLGGGYT
V gene: TRBV10-3; CDR3 length: 13; J gene: TRBJ1-2; CDR3 protein: AISESVGTAYGYT
V gene: TRBV30; CDR3 length: 9; J gene: TRBJ2-7; CDR3 protein: ACRVSYEQY
V gene: TRBV10-3; CDR3 length: 13; J gene: TRBJ1-6; CDR3 protein: ASTLGTGHNSPLH
V gene: TRBV9; CDR3 length: 10; J gene: TRBJ1-2; CDR3 protein: ASSAGNSGNT
V gene: TRBV27; CDR3 length: 9; J gene: TRBJ1-2; CDR3 protein: ASLGFRGYT
V gene: TRBV9; CDR3 length: 15; J gene: TRBJ1-1; CDR3 protein: ASSVGPKDRGGTEAF
V gene: TRBV4-1; CDR3 length: 10; J gene: TRBJ2-1; CDR3 protein: ASSQEFDEQF
V gene: TRBV5-5; CDR3 length: 13; J gene: TRBJ2-1; CDR3 protein: ASTEGQGRYNEQF
V gene: TRBV7-9; CDR3 length: 14; J gene: TRBJ2-1; CDR3 protein: ASSFEAGFQYNEQF
V gene: TRBV20-1; CDR3 length: 11; J gene: TRBJ2-7; CDR3 protein: SASPDSSYEQY
V gene: TRBV20-1; CDR3 length: 12; J gene: TRBJ2-7; CDR3 protein: SALSQGASYEQY
V gene: TRBV9; CDR3 length: 15; J gene: TRBJ2-7; CDR3 protein: ASSPQPGTSHYYEQY
V gene: TRBV14; CDR3 length: 13; J gene: TRBJ2-7; CDR3 protein: ASSSGLVGNYEQY
V gene: TRBV9; CDR3 length: 14; J gene: TRBJ1-3; CDR3 protein: ASSVDRTYPGNTIY
V gene: TRBV4-2; CDR3 length: 18; J gene: TRBJ2-6; CDR3 protein: ASSQVVPAGDYSGANVLT
V gene: TRBV28; CDR3 length: 13; J gene: TRBJ2-3; CDR3 protein: ASSSDRAGTDTQY
V gene: TRBV2; CDR3 length: 13; J gene: TRBJ2-3; CDR3 protein: ASRPDSTSTDTQY
V gene: TRBV19; CDR3 length: 12; J gene: TRBJ2-3; CDR3 protein: ASSMGGSTDTQY
V gene: TRBV20-1; CDR3 length: 10; J gene: TRBJ2-4; CDR3 protein: SARGPENIQY
V gene: TRBV5-1; CDR3 length: 13; J gene: TRBJ1-2; CDR3 protein: ASSFFGTSSRGYT
V gene: TRBV29-1; CDR3 length: 11; J gene: TRBJ2-7; CDR3 protein: SVGGGVSYEQY
V gene: TRBV20-1; CDR3 length: 12; J gene: TRBJ1-2; CDR3 protein: SATPGGLEHGYT